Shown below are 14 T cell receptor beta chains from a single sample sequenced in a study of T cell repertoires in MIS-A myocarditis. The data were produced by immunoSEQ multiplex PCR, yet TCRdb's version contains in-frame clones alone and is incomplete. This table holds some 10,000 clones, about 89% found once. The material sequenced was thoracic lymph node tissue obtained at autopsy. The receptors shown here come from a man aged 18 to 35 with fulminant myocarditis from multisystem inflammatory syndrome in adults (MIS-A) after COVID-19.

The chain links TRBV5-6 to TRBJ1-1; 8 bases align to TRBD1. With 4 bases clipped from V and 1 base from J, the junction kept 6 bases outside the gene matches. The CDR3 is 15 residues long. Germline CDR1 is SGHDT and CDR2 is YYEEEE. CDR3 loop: CASSPWGQENTEAFF. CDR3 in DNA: TGTGCCAGCAGCCCGTGGGGACAGGAGAACACTGAAGCTTTCTTT.

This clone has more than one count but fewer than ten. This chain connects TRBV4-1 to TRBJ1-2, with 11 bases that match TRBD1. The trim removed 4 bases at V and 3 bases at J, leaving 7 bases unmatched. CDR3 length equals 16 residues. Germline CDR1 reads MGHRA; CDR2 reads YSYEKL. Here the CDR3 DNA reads TGCGCCAGCAGCCTTCGCGGACAGGGGGCTGACTATGGCTACACCTTC. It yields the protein CASSLRGQGADYGYTF.

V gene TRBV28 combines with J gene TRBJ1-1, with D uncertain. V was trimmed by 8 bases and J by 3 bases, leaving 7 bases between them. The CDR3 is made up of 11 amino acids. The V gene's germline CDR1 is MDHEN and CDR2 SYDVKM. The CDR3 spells CASRGYTEAFF. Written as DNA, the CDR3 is TGTGCCAGCCGAGGTTACACTGAAGCTTTCTTT.

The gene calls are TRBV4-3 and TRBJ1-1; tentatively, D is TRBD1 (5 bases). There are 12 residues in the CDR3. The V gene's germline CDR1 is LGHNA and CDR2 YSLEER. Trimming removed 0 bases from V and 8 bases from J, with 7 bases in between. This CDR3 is CASSQEGGEAFF. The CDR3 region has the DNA TGCGCCAGCAGCCAAGAGGGGGGAGAAGCTTTCTTT.

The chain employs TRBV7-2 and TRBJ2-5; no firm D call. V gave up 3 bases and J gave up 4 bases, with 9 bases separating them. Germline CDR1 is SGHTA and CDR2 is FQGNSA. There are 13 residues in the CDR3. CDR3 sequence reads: CASSFQNGETQYF. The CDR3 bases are TGTGCCAGCAGCTTTCAGAACGGAGAGACCCAGTACTTC.

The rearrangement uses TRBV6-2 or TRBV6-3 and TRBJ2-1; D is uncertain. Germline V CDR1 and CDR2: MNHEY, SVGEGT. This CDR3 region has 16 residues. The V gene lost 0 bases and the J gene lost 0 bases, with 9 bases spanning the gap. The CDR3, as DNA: TGTGCCAGCAGTTACTCGAGAAAAAGCTCCTACAATGAGCAGTTCTTC. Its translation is CASSYSRKSSYNEQFF.

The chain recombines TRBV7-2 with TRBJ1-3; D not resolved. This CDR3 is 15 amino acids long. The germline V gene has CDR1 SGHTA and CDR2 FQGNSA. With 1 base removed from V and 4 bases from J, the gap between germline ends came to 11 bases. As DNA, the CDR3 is TGTGCCAGCAGCTTAGAAGGTCTTGACGGAAACACCATATATTTT. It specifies CASSLEGLDGNTIYF.

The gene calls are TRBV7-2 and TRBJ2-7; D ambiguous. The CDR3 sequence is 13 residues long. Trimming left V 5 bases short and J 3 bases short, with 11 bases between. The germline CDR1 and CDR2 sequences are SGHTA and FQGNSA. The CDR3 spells CASSPPNIYEQYF. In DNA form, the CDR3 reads TGTGCCAGCAGCCCCCCAAACATCTACGAGCAGTACTTC.

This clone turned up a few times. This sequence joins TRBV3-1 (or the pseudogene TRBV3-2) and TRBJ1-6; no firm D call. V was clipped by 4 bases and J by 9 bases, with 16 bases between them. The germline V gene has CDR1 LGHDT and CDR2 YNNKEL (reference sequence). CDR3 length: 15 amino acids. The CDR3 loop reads CASSPLGNGGSPLHF. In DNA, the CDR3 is TGTGCCAGCAGCCCTCTGGGTAACGGAGGTTCACCCCTCCACTTT.

The CDR3 DNA is TGTGCCAGCAGCAACGGACGCACAGATACGCAGTATTTT. Protein: CASSNGRTDTQYF. The chain recombines TRBV7-2 with TRBJ2-3, with D hard to call. V shed 5 bases and J shed 1 base, with 7 bases lying between them. This CDR3 is 13 amino acids long. CDR1 SGHTA and CDR2 FQGNSA come from the germline V gene.

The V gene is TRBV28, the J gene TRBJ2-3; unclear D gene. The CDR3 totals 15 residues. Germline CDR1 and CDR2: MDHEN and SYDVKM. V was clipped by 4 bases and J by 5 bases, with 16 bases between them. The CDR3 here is CASSYTGPSRDTQYF. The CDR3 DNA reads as TGTGCCAGCAGTTACACCGGGCCTTCCCGAGATACGCAGTATTTT.

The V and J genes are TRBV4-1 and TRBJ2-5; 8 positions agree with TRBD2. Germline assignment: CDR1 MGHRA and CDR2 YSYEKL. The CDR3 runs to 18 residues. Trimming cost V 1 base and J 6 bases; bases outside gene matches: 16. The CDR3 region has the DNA TGCGCCAGCAGCCAAGGGCTCTTGCGGCGGCCGGGGGGGAAGACCCAGTACTTC. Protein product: CASSQGLLRRPGGKTQYF.

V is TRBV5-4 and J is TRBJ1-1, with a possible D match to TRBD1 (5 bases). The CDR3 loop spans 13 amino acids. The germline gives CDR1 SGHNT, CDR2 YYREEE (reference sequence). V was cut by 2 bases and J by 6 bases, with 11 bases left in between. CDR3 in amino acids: CASSFPGGSEAFF. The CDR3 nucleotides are TGTGCCAGCAGCTTTCCGGGGGGATCTGAAGCTTTCTTT.

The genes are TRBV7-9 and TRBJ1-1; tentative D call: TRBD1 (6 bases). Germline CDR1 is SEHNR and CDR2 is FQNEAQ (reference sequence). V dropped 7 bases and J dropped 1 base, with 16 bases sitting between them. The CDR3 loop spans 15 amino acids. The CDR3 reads CASNQAGTSNTEAFF. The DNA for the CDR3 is TGTGCCAGCAATCAGGCGGGGACATCGAACACTGAAGCTTTCTTT.